This passage covers 24 T cell receptor beta chains from one sample sequenced in a study of CD4 T cells in relation to SARS-CoV-2 and coronaviruses. CD4+ T cells from unexposed donors were obtained before the COVID-19 pandemic (2011-2018). Isolation of CD4+ T cells took place after about eleven days in culture. Using immunoSEQ multiplex PCR, the repertoire was profiled, and TCRdb retains in-frame clones only, with some absent. The table lists about 21,000 clones, approximately 82% of them singletons. Their antigen targets remain unknown. The sequenced material came from CD4+ T cells from PBMCs, cultured in vitro. The origin of the receptors is a human donor in good health.

The chain recombines TRBV24-1 with TRBJ2-2; no reliable D call. The germline V and J ends were trimmed by 3 bases and 4 bases, with 8 bases remaining between them. The germline CDR1 and CDR2 sequences are KGHDR and SFDVKD. CDR3 length equals 14 residues. The CDR3 DNA sequence: TGTGCCACCAGTGATAGAACACGCACCGGGGAGCTGTTTTTT. As protein: CATSDRTRTGELFF.

The count of this clone is one. The chain recombines TRBV2 with TRBJ1-2; D is possibly TRBD1 (6 bases). Germline V gives CDR1 SNHLY, CDR2 FYNNEI. The CDR3 runs 15 residues. Between the trimmed V and J ends, which lost 4 bases and 8 bases, there was a span of 20 bases. CDR3 in amino acids: CASSALGQPRGGYTF. In DNA form, the CDR3 reads TGTGCCAGCAGTGCTTTGGGGCAGCCGAGGGGGGGCTACACCTTC.

The rearrangement uses TRBV7-2 and TRBJ2-2; 7 bases are shared with TRBD1. The CDR3 extends over 14 amino acids. Germline CDR1 reads SGHTA; CDR2 reads FQGNSA. With V trimmed by 2 bases and J by 4 bases, 1 base remained unmatched. CDR3 sequence reads: CASSLTGVTGELFF. The DNA of the CDR3 is TGTGCCAGCAGCTTAACAGGGGTCACCGGGGAGCTGTTTTTT.

This clone came up a few times. The rearrangement links TRBV7-2 to TRBJ2-1; 8 bases agree with TRBD2. V was pared by 2 bases and J by 2 bases, with 5 bases of the junction left unmatched. This CDR3 has 16 amino acids. Per the germline V gene, CDR1 is SGHTA and CDR2 is FQGNSA. The CDR3 nucleotides read TGTGCCAGCAGCTTAAGTGTGACTAGCGCCTACAATGAGCAGTTCTTC. Amino acid sequence: CASSLSVTSAYNEQFF.

This clone was picked up a small number of times. The J gene is TRBJ1-2, the V gene TRBV11-2; the D is unclear. The germline CDR1 and CDR2 sequences are SGHAT and FQNNGV. V shed 3 bases and J shed 0 bases, with 8 bases lying between them. There are 14 residues in the CDR3. CDR3 amino acids: CASSFTTSNYGYTF. The CDR3 DNA sequence: TGTGCCAGCAGCTTCACCACTTCTAACTATGGCTACACCTTC.

The chain recombines TRBV9 with TRBJ2-7; D remains unclear. CDR3 length: 15 amino acids. With 4 bases removed from V and 3 bases from J, the gap between germline ends came to 17 bases. Looked up from germline, CDR1 is SGDLS and CDR2 is YYNGEE. Written as DNA, the CDR3 is TGTGCCAGCAGCCTTACTCCAAATAGTTTCTACGAGCAGTACTTC. Its protein product is CASSLTPNSFYEQYF.

The rearrangement links TRBV20-1 to TRBJ2-5; D gene uncertain. V was cut by 0 bases and J by 4 bases, with 3 bases left in between. Germline V gives CDR1 DFQATT, CDR2 SNEGSKA (reference sequence). The CDR3 contains 11 residues. This chain's CDR3 is CSARELETQYF. The CDR3 DNA sequence: TGCAGTGCTAGAGAGCTAGAGACCCAGTACTTC.

The genes are TRBV7-9 and TRBJ2-3; D gene unclear. This CDR3 is 15 amino acids long. The V gene lost 0 bases and the J gene lost 7 bases, with 14 bases spanning the gap. CDR1 is SEHNR, CDR2 FQNEAQ, per germline (reference sequence). The CDR3 bases are TGTGCCAGCAGCTTAGCTTACCCAGCTTTGAATACGCAGTATTTT. Residues: CASSLAYPALNTQYF.

This chain links TRBV18 with TRBJ2-1; D perhaps matches TRBD2 (6 bases). The CDR3 loop spans 14 amino acids. CDR1 and CDR2 from the germline V gene are KGHSH and LQKENI. V gave up 4 bases and J gave up 10 bases, with 17 bases separating them. The DNA of the CDR3 is TGTGCCAGCTCACAGTCCGGGGGAGAGAACGAGCAGTTCTTC. It specifies CASSQSGGENEQFF.

This chain uses TRBV6-5 with TRBJ1-2; 9 positions agree with TRBD1. The CDR3 runs 16 residues. Trimming cost V 0 bases and J 3 bases; bases outside gene matches: 5. Germline V gives CDR1 MNHEY, CDR2 SVGAGI. DNA for the CDR3: TGTGCCAGCAGTTACTCCGGGACAGGGCAACACTATGGCTACACCTTC. Protein sequence: CASSYSGTGQHYGYTF.

This rearrangement joins TRBV3-1 (or the pseudogene TRBV3-2) to TRBJ2-1, with D perhaps matching TRBD1 (6 bases). The CDR3 is made up of 15 amino acids. Trimming took 1 base from V and 2 from J, leaving 9 bases between them. Per the germline V gene, CDR1 is LGHDT and CDR2 is YNNKEL (reference sequence). CDR3 coding DNA: TGTGCCAGCAGCCAAGCCGGGACAACCTACAATGAGCAGTTCTTC. Translated: CASSQAGTTYNEQFF.

The chain carries TRBV6-5 and TRBJ1-1; 11 nucleotides agree with TRBD1. This CDR3 is built from 14 residues. Germline V lookup: CDR1 MNHEY, CDR2 SVGAGI. The V gene end was trimmed by 7 bases and the J gene end by 5 bases; junction bases not matched to a gene: 6. The CDR3 region has the DNA TGTGCCAGCAAGACGGACAGGGGGCGGACTGAAGCTTTCTTT. This sequence encodes CASKTDRGRTEAFF.

The chain combines TRBV7-2 with TRBJ1-3; no firm D call. Germline V gene sequence: CDR1 SGHTA, CDR2 FQGNSA. V was shortened by 2 bases and J by 4 bases, with 12 bases between the two germline ends. This CDR3 is built from 15 residues. The CDR3 protein is CASSLLRVGGNTIYF. CDR3 nucleotides: TGTGCCAGCAGCTTACTGAGGGTAGGCGGAAACACCATATATTTT.

This chain connects TRBV28 to TRBJ1-1; possibly TRBD1 for D (5 bases). Germline CDR1 reads MDHEN; CDR2 reads SYDVKM. Trimming pared 8 bases from V and 5 bases from J, leaving 12 bases between. The length of the CDR3 is 12 residues. DNA of the CDR3: TGTGCCAGCTTAGAGGGGCGAACTGAAGCTTTCTTT. This gives the protein CASLEGRTEAFF.

The chain is built from TRBV3-1 (or the pseudogene TRBV3-2) and TRBJ1-2; 9 bases line up with TRBD1. The CDR3 consists of 17 residues. CDR1 is LGHDT and CDR2 is YNNKEL in the germline V gene (reference sequence). The junction had 10 bases not matched to a gene; V was cut back by 3 bases and J by 2 bases. The CDR3 sequence is CASSHSGTGRLNYGYTF. CDR3 coding DNA: TGTGCCAGCAGCCATTCCGGGACAGGGCGTTTAAACTATGGCTACACCTTC.

This sequence joins TRBV5-1 and TRBJ2-2; 8 bases match TRBD1. With V trimmed by 7 bases and J by 4 bases, 9 bases remained unmatched. Per germline, CDR1 SGHRS and CDR2 YFSETQ. The CDR3 totals 15 residues. The DNA of the CDR3 is TGCGCCAGCTTCATGGACAGGGATAGCACCGGGGAGCTGTTTTTT. This translates into CASFMDRDSTGELFF.

The genes are TRBV2 and TRBJ1-5; 10 bases line up with TRBD1. This CDR3 is built from 15 residues. J gave up 5 bases and V 7 bases, and 8 bases lay outside the gene matches. Germline CDR1 SNHLY, CDR2 FYNNEI. The DNA of the CDR3 is TGTGCCAGCAAGCTGGACAGGGGGTCCCATCAGCCCCAGCATTTT. Its protein is CASKLDRGSHQPQHF.

The gene calls are TRBV30 and TRBJ2-2; TRBD2 matches 8 bases. V gave up 5 bases and J gave up 0 bases; unmatched junction bases: 2. The CDR3 is 14 amino acids. From germline, CDR1 is GTSNPN and CDR2 SVGIG (reference sequence). CDR3 protein: CAWLAGSNTGELFF. The CDR3 DNA is TGTGCCTGGCTAGCGGGCTCGAACACCGGGGAGCTGTTTTTT. Together with reference TRBV30 and TRBJ2-2, the CDR3 gives the full variable domain: SQTIHQWPATLVQPVGSPLSLECTVEGTSNPNLYWYRQAAGRGLQLLFYSVGIGQISSEVPQNLSASRPQDRQFILSSKKLLLSDSGFYLCAWLAGSNTGELFFGEGSRLTVL.

J is TRBJ1-6 and V is TRBV28, with D possibly matching TRBD1 (5 bases). This CDR3 has 18 residues. The V gene lost 1 base and the J gene lost 1 base, with 14 bases spanning the gap. Germline lookup yields CDR1 MDHEN and CDR2 SYDVKM. CDR3: CASSLSWRGGSYNSPLHF. Written as DNA, the CDR3 is TGTGCCAGCAGTTTATCTTGGCGTGGGGGATCCTATAATTCACCCCTCCACTTT.

The chain links TRBV10-2 to TRBJ2-3; the D call may be TRBD1 or TRBD2 (5 bases each). V shed 0 bases and J shed 5 bases, with 15 bases lying between them. The germline V gene encodes CDR1 WSHSY and CDR2 SAAADI. This CDR3 region has 16 residues. CDR3 region: CASSESSGPGGDTQYF. DNA of the CDR3: TGCGCCAGCAGTGAGTCGTCGGGACCCGGAGGAGATACGCAGTATTTT.

The J gene is TRBJ2-3, the V gene TRBV11-1; the D call may be TRBD1 or TRBD2 (6 bases each). The CDR3 runs to 14 residues. The ends were cut back, 5 bases at V and 8 bases at J, with 17 bases in the middle. From germline, CDR1 is SGHAT and CDR2 FQDESV (reference sequence). As DNA, the CDR3 is TGTGCCAGCAGCCGCGGGGACACGCGAGGTACGCAGTATTTT. Translating it yields CASSRGDTRGTQYF.

The count of this clone is one. This chain joins TRBV6-2 or TRBV6-3 and TRBJ1-1; tentatively, D is TRBD1 (5 bases). The V gene's germline CDR1 is MNHEY and CDR2 SVGEGT. The CDR3 consists of 16 residues. The V end lost 4 bases, the J end lost 4 bases, and 19 bases lay between the germline ends. CDR3 region: CASSFYRAGRRTEAFF. The CDR3 DNA reads as TGTGCCAGCAGTTTCTATAGGGCAGGGAGGCGCACTGAAGCTTTCTTT.

This chain links TRBV28 with TRBJ1-5; possible D gene TRBD1, 6 bases. The CDR3 consists of 14 residues. Between the trimmed V and J ends, which lost 6 bases and 1 base, there was a span of 10 bases. Looked up from germline, CDR1 is MDHEN and CDR2 is SYDVKM. CDR3 loop: CASRSTGSNQPQHF. The CDR3 DNA reads TGTGCCAGCAGATCCACAGGGAGCAATCAGCCCCAGCATTTT.

The chain links TRBV11-3 to TRBJ2-1, with 10 bases that match TRBD2. The germline V gene encodes CDR1 SGHNT and CDR2 YENEEA. V lost 5 bases, J lost 10 bases, and 11 bases stayed unmatched. This CDR3 is 15 amino acids long. The CDR3, as DNA: TGTGCCAGCAGCCCCGGCGTAGCGGGAGGAGAAGAGCAGTTCTTC. Its translation: CASSPGVAGGEEQFF.